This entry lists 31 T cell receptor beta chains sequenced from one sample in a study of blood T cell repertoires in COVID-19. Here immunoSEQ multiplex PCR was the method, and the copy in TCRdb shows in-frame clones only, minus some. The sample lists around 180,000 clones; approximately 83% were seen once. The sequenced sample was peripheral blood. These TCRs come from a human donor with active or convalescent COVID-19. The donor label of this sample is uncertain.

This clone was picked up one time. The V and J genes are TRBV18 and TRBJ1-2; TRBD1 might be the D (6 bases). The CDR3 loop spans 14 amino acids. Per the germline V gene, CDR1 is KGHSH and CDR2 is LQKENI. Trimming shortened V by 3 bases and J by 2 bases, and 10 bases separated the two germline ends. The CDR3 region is CASSPTDRNYGYTF. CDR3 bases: TGTGCCAGCTCACCCACGGACAGAAACTATGGCTACACCTTC.

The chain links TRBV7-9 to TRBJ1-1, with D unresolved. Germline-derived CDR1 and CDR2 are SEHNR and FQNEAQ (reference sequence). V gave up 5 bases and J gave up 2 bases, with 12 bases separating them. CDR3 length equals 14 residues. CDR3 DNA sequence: TGTGCCAGCAGCCTAATGGTGACAAACACTGAAGCTTTCTTT. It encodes CASSLMVTNTEAFF.

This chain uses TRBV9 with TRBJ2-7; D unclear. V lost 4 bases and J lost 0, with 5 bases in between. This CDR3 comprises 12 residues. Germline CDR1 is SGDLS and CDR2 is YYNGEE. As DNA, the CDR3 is TGTGCCAGCAGCACAAACTCCTACGAGCAGTACTTC. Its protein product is CASSTNSYEQYF. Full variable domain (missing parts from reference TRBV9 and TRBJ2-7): DSGVTQTPKHLITATGQRVTLRCSPRSGDLSVYWYQQSLDQGLQFLIQYYNGEERAKGNILERFSAQQFPDLHSELNLSSLELGDSALYFCASSTNSYEQYFGPGTRLTVT.

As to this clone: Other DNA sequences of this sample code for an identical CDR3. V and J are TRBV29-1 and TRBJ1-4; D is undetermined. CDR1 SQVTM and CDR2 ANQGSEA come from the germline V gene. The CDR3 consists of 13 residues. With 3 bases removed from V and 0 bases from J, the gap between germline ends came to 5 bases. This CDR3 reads CSVEAATNEKLFF. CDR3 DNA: TGCAGCGTTGAGGCTGCAACTAATGAAAAACTGTTTTTT.

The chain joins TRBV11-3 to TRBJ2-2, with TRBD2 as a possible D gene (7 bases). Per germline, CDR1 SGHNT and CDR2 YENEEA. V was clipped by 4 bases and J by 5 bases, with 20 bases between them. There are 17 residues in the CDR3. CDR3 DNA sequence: TGTGCCAGCAGCTCAGCCCCGCGGGAGAGGGGGACCGGGGAGCTGTTTTTT. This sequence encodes CASSSAPRERGTGELFF.

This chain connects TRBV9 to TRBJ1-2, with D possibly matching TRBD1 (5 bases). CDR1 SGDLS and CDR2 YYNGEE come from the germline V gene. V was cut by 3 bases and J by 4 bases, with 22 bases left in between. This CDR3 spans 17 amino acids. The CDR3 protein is CASSDPAGGTDSYGYTF. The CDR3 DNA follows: TGTGCCAGCAGCGACCCGGCGGGAGGGACGGATTCCTATGGCTACACCTTC.

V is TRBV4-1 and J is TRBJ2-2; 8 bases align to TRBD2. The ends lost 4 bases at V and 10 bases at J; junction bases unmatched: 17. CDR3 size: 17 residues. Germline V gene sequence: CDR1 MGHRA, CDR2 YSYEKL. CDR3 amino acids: CASSRGLLAGQSLELFF. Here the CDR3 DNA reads TGCGCCAGCAGCCGGGGACTGCTAGCGGGTCAATCCTTGGAGCTGTTTTTT.

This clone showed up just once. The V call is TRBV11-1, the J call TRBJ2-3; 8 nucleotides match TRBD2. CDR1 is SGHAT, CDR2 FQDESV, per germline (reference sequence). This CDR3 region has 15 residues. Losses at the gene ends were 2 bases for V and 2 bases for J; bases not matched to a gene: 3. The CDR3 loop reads CASSLQRGNTDTQYF. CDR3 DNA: TGTGCCAGCAGCTTACAGCGGGGGAACACAGATACGCAGTATTTT.

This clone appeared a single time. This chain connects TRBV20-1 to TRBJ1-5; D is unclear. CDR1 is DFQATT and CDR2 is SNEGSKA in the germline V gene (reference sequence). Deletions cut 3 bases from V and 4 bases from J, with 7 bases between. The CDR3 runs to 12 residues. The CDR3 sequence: CSASNRNQPQHF. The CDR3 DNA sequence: TGCAGTGCTAGTAACAGAAATCAGCCCCAGCATTTT.

The CDR3 DNA sequence: TGTGCCACTATAGACAGTTCCTTC. Amino acids: CATIDSSF. This rearrangement joins TRBV21-1 to TRBJ1-2; TRBD1, the table's D call, lacks a check against the DNA. TRBV21-1 is tagged as a pseudogene. The CDR3 covers 8 residues.

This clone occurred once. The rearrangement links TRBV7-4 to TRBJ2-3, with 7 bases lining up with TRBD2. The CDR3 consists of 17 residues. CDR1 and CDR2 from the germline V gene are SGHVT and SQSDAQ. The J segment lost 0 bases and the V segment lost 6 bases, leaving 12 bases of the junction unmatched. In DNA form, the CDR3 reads TGTGCCAGCAGAAGCCCCACGGTGGGGGGGAGCACAGATACGCAGTATTTT. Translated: CASRSPTVGGSTDTQYF.

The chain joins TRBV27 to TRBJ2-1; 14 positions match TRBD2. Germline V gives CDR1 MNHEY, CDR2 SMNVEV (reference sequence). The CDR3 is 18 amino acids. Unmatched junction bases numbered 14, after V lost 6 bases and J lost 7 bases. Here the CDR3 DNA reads TGTGCCAGCAGCCTAACCGGGACTAGCGGGAGTTGGCGGAATGAGCAGTTCTTC. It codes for CASSLTGTSGSWRNEQFF.

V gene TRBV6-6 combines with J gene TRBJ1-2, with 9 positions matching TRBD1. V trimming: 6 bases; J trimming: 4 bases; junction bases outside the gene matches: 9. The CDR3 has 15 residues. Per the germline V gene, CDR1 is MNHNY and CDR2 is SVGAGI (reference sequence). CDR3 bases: TGTGCCAGCAGACCCGACAGGGGGAATCTCTATGGCTACACCTTC. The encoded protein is CASRPDRGNLYGYTF.

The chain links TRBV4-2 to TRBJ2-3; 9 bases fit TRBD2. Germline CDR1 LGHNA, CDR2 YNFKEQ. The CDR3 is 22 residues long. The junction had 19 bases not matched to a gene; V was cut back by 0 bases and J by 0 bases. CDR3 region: CASSQDIVPQGRGGPSTDTQYF. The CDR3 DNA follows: TGTGCCAGCAGCCAAGATATAGTCCCCCAAGGGCGGGGGGGCCCTAGCACAGATACGCAGTATTTT.

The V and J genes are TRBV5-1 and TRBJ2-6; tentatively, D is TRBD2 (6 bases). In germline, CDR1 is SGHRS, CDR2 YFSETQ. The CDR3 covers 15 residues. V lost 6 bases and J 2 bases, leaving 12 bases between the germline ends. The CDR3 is CASTHGGTGANVLTF. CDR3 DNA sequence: TGCGCCAGCACCCATGGAGGGACTGGGGCCAACGTCCTGACTTTC.

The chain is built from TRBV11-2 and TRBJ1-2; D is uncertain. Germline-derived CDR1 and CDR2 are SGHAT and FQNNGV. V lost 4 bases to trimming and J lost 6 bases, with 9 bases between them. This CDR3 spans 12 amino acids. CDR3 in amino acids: CASSSGYDGYTF. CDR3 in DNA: TGTGCCAGCAGCTCCGGGTATGATGGCTACACCTTC. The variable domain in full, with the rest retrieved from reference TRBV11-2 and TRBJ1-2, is EAGVAQSPRYKIIEKRQSVAFWCNPISGHATLYWYQQILGQGPKLLIQFQNNGVVDDSQLPKDRFSAERLKGVDSTLKIQPAKLEDSAVYLCASSSGYDGYTFGSGTRLTVV.

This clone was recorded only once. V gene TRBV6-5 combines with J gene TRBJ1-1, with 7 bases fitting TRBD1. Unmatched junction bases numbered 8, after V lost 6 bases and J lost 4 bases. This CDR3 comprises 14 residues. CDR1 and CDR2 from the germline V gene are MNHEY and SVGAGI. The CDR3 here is CASSSNRGGTEAFF. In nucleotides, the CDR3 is TGTGCCAGCAGCTCTAACAGGGGTGGCACTGAAGCTTTCTTT.

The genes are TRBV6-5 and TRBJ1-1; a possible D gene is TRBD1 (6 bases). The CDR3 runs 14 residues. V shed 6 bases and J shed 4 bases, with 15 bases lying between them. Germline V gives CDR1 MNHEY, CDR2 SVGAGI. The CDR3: CASRGTGQSTEAFF. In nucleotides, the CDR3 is TGTGCCAGCAGGGGAACAGGGCAAAGCACTGAAGCTTTCTTT.

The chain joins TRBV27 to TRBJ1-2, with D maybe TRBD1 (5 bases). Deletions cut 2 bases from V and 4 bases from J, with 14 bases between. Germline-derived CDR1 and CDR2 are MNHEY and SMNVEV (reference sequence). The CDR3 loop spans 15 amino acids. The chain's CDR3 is CASSLILGEGYGYTF. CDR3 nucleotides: TGTGCCAGCAGTTTAATATTGGGGGAGGGCTATGGCTACACCTTC.

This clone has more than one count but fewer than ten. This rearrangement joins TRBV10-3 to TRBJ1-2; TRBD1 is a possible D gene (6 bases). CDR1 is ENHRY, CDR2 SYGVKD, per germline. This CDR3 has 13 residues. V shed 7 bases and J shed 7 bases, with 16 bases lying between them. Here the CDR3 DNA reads TGTGCCATCAACGTCCAGGGGCCGGGTGGCTACACCTTC. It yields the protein CAINVQGPGGYTF.

CDR3 region: CAWSVRFEAFF. In DNA, the CDR3 is TGTGCCTGGAGTGTACGGTTTGAAGCTTTCTTT. The chain has TRBV30 and TRBJ1-1; no clear D. The CDR3 spans 11 residues. Trimming removed 0 bases at V and 7 bases at J, with 6 bases between. Germline CDR1 GTSNPN, CDR2 SVGIG (reference sequence).

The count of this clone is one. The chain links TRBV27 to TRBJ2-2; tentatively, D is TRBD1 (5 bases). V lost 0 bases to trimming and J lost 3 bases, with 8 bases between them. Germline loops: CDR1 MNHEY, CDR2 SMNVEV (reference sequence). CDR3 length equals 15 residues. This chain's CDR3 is CASSLSPGHTGELFF. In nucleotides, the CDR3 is TGTGCCAGCAGTTTATCGCCAGGGCACACCGGGGAGCTGTTTTTT.

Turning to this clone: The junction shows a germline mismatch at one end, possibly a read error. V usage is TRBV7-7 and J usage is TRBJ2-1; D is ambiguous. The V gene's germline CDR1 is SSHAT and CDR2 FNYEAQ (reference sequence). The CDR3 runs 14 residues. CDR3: CASSLLNGDNEQFF. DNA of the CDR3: TGTGCTAGCAGCTTACTAAACGGAGACAATGAGCAGTTCTTC.

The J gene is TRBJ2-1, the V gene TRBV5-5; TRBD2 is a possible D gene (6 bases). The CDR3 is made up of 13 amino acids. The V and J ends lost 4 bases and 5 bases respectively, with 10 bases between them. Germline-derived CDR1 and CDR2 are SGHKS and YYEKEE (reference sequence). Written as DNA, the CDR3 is TGTGCCAGCAGCCCCGGGGGAAACAATGAGCAGTTCTTC. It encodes CASSPGGNNEQFF.

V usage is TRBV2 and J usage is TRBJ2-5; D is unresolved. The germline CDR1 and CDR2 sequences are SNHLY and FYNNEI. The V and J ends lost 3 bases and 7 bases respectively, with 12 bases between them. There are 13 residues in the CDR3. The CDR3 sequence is CASSEGGSGTQYF. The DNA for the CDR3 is TGTGCCAGCAGTGAGGGTGGGTCAGGGACCCAGTACTTC.

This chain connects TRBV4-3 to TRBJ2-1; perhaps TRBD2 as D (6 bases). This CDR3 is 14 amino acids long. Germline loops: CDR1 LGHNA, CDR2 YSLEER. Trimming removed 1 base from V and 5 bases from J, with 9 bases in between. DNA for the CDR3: TGCGCCAGCAGCCAAGGCGGGGTCAACAATGAGCAGTTCTTC. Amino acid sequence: CASSQGGVNNEQFF.

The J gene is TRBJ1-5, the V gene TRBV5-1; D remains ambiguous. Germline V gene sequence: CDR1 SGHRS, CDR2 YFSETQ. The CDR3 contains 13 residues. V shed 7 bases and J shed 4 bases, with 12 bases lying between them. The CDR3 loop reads CASRDGENQPQHF. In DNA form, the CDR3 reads TGCGCCAGCCGTGACGGGGAAAATCAGCCCCAGCATTTT.

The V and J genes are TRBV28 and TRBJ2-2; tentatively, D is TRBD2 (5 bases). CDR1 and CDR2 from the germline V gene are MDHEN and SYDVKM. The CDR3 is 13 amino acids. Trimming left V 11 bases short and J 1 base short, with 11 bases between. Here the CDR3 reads CAGREGNTGELFF. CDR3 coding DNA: TGTGCCGGTCGGGAAGGGAACACCGGGGAGCTGTTTTTT.

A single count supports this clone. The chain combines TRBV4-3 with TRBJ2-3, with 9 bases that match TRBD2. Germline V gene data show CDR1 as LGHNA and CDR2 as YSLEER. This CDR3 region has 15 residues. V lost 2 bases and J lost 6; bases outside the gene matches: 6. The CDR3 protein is CASSQSPSGEDTQYF. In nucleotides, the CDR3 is TGCGCCAGCAGCCAAAGTCCTAGCGGGGAGGATACGCAGTATTTT.

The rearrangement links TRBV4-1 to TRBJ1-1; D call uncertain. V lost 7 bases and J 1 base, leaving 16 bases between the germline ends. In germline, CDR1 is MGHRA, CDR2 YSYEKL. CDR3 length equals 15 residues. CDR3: CASNSGSGWNTEAFF. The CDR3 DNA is TGCGCCAGCAACTCCGGGTCGGGATGGAACACTGAAGCTTTCTTT.

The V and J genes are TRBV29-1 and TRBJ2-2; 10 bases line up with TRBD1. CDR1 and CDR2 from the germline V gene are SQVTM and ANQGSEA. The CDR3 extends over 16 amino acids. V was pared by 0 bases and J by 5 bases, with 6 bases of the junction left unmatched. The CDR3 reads CSVEDLGTGATGELFF. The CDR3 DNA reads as TGCAGCGTTGAAGATCTTGGGACAGGGGCTACCGGGGAGCTGTTTTTT.